A selection of T cell receptor beta chains follows, all from one sample in a study of tumor and adjacent non-tumor tissue in lung cancer. TCRdb used MiXCR to reprocess the multiplex PCR reads, holding one entry per CDR3 protein. The sample consists of about 48,000 distinct CDR3 sequences, around 67% of them appearing once. The sequenced sample consisted of distant non-tumor lung tissue. The source of these receptors is a woman in her 70s with non-small cell lung cancer. Each CDR3 is given with its conserved first and last residue. The order of the fields is CDR3 length, D gene, V gene, CDR3 protein. A D gene is named only where the DNA matches it firmly.

13 - TRBV6-4 CANSWTENNEQFF
14 - TRBV6-5 CAGTINLDITEAFF
12 - TRBV6-5 CTSSLRVDERFF
13 - TRBV6-1 CASRETGTNTQYF
15 TRBD2 TRBV4-1 CASSLELAVYYQQYF
15 - TRBV4-1 CASSQRPSVKNIQYF
15 - TRBV20-1 CSARYQEGGNQPQHF
15 TRBD1 TRBV4-1 CASSQGRGRLAEAFF
14 - TRBV6-1 CASSDRGYTGELFF
15 - TRBV6-1 CASSDEFSSYNEQFF
13 - TRBV29-1 CSVDSGGAEIHYF
14 TRBD2 TRBV29-1 CSVAAGGPIDEQYF
15 - TRBV12-3/TRBV12-4 CASSHAGHLQETQYF
14 TRBD2 TRBV28 CPSSLRERQNEQFF
13 - TRBV10-3 CAISESGSQPQHF
14 - TRBV29-1 CSVRLVGASYEQYF
14 - TRBV10-2 CASSVLALSRQQYF
12 - TRBV12-3/TRBV12-4 CASSLADRGYSF
15 - TRBV7-9 CASSLVAIGSNEQFF
14 - TRBV4-1 CTSSQDLAGQNQHF
16 - TRBV6-6 CASHDLVGSVTGELFF
14 TRBD2 TRBV29-1 CSVDPSGSWVTQYF
15 TRBD1 TRBV4-1 CASSLRDRAKTEAFF
18 - TRBV24-1 CATNGGRDTSIGADTQYF
17 TRBD2 TRBV28 CASSLVTGTSEGNEQFF
11 TRBD1 TRBV30 CAWGTANGYTF
15 TRBD2 TRBV6-2/TRBV6-3 CASSYSTSGSNEQLF
16 TRBD2 TRBV29-1 CSVPGLTDTMVDTQYF
13 - TRBV4-1 CASSHSLDTEAFF
13 TRBD2 TRBV29-1 CSVALARGYEQYF
16 TRBD1 TRBV6-5 CASSYGSGGLNTEAFF
15 TRBD2 TRBV29-1 CSVDLGSGSTDTQYF
19 TRBD2 TRBV28 CASITSSGSGHKRYNEQFF
15 - TRBV28 CISSSVDAPQETQYF
13 - TRBV28 CASSPEDSYGYTF
16 - TRBV29-1 CSVVVRVQHFLNEQFF
15 TRBD2 TRBV20-1 CSAATSGSISRELFF
17 - TRBV5-4 CANSPNTGTGSTGELFF
15 - TRBV4-1 CASSQERGRLTEALF
15 - TRBV10-2 CASSDCSTLNTEAFF
14 - TRBV11-1 CASSFEAGRYKQYF
15 - TRBV20-1 CSARDWDKNTGELFF
14 TRBD2 TRBV20-1 CSAIAGTSNDEQFF
14 TRBD1 TRBV18 CASSPDRGRNEQFF
13 - TRBV11-2 CASRVSSNYGYTF
13 - TRBV11-1 CAISYLSLGVQIF